This TCR beta chain was found in a study of cytomegalovirus exposure and HLA in healthy donors. Across the study: Most genotyped donors, over 70% of 398, had Caucasian-associated genetic ancestry.

The study ran its PCR with 60 Vbeta and 13 Jbeta primers. TCRdb's copy holds only in-frame clones and misses some; the assay was immunoSEQ multiplex PCR. This sample has around 160,000 clones, with roughly 79% found just once. The V gene's germline CDR1 is MNHNS and CDR2 SASEGT. The CDR3 contains 15 residues. J was trimmed by 0 bases and V by 9 bases; bases with no gene match: 8. The V call is TRBV6-1, the J call TRBJ2-1, with TRBD1 matching over 7 bases. The sequenced material came from PBMCs. This sequence originates from a man aged 18 to 30 in good health and CMV-seropositive. In DNA, the CDR3 is TGTGCCAGTCGGGACAGACTAAGCTCCTACAATGAGCAGTTCTTC. This encodes CASRDRLSSYNEQFF.